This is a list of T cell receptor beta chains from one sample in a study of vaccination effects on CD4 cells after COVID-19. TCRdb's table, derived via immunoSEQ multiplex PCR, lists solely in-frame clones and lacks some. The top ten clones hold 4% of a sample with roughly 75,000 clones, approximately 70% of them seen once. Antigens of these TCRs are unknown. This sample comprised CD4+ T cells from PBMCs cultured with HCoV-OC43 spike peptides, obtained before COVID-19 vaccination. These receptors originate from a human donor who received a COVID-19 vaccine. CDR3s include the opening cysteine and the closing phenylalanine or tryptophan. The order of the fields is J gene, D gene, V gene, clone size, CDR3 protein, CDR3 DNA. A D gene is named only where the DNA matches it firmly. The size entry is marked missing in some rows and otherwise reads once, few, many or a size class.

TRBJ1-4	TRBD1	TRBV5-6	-	CASKTGTGGEKLFF	TGTGCCAGCAAAACCGGGACAGGAGGCGAAAAACTGTTTTTT
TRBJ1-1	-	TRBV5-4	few	CASSLAGGDTEAFF	TGTGCCAGCAGCTTGGCCGGGGGGGACACTGAAGCTTTCTTT
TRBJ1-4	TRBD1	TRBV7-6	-	CASSTTGTGNEKLFF	TGTGCCAGCAGCACAACCGGGACAGGGAATGAAAAACTGTTTTTT
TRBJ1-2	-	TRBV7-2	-	CASSPRFNGPTNYGYTF	TGTGCCAGCAGCCCGAGGTTTAACGGGCCGACTAACTATGGCTACACCTTC
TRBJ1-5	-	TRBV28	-	CASSLSEGSQPQHF	TGTGCCAGCAGTTTATCGGAAGGGAGTCAGCCCCAGCATTTT
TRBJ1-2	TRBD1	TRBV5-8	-	CASWGQGAWGYTF	TGTGCCAGCTGGGGACAGGGGGCGTGGGGCTACACCTTC
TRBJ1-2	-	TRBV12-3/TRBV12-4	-	CASTRDRYGYTF	TGTGCCAGCACCCGGGACCGATATGGCTACACCTTC
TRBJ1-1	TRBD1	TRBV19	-	CASSIRDRVYRVNTEAFF	TGTGCCAGTAGTATCCGGGACAGGGTGTACCGGGTGAACACTGAAGCTTTCTTT
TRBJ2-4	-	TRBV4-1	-	CASSQRGEDIQYF	TGCGCCAGCAGCCAACGTGGGGAGGACATTCAGTACTTC
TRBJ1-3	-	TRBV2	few	CASSVRRGIQERF	TGTGCCAGCAGTGTAAGAAGGGGAATCCAGGAACGTTTT
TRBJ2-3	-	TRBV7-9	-	CASSFVGAQYF	TGTGCCAGCAGCTTCGTGGGGGCGCAGTATTTT
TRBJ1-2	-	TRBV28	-	CASSWRGYGYTF	TGTGCCAGCAGTTGGAGGGGGTATGGCTACACCTTC
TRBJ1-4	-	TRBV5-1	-	CASSLAIGAGRANEKLFF	TGCGCCAGCAGCTTGGCCATCGGGGCCGGACGAGCTAATGAAAAACTGTTTTTT
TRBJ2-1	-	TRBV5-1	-	CASSVRDGYNEQFF	TGCGCCAGCAGCGTCCGGGACGGCTACAATGAGCAGTTCTTC
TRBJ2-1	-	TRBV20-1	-	CSARSFQGQFF	TGCAGTGCTAGATCATTTCAAGGGCAGTTCTTC
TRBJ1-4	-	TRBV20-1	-	CSARVNEKLFF	TGCAGTGCTAGGGTCAATGAAAAACTGTTTTTT
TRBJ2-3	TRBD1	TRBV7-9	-	CASSGQGVTDTQYF	TGTGCCAGCTCCGGACAGGGGGTCACAGATACGCAGTATTTT
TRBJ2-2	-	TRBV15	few	CATSRGKAGELFF	TGTGCCACCAGCCGGGGAAAGGCCGGGGAGCTGTTTTTT
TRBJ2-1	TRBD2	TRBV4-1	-	CASSQTGLAGDRKFF	TGCGCCAGCAGCCAAACGGGACTAGCGGGGGATAGGAAGTTCTTC
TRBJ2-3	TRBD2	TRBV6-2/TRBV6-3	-	CASSKSTSGYTDTQYF	TGTGCCAGCAGTAAATCGACTAGCGGATACACAGATACGCAGTATTTT
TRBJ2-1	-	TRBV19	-	CASTSIWGSSVHNEQFF	TGTGCCAGTACCAGTATATGGGGGAGTAGCGTCCACAATGAGCAGTTCTTC
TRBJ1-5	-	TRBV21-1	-	CASSSGSGRAVGFYSNQPQHF	TGTGCCAGCAGCAGCGGCTCGGGCAGAGCCGTTGGATTTTATAGCAATCAGCCCCAGCATTTT
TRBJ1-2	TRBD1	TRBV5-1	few	CASSLVPDRVNGYTF	TGCGCCAGCAGCTTGGTCCCCGACAGGGTAAATGGCTACACCTTC
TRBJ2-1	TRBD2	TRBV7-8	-	CASSYRTSGGTTYNEQFF	TGTGCCAGCAGCTACCGGACTAGCGGGGGTACCACTTACAATGAGCAGTTCTTC
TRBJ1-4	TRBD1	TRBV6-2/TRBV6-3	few	CASSSPGQGAKLFF	TGTGCCAGCAGTTCACCGGGACAGGGCGCAAAACTGTTTTTT
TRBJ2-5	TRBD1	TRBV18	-	CASSPPGTGQETQYF	TGTGCCAGCTCACCACCGGGGACAGGGCAGGAGACCCAGTACTTC
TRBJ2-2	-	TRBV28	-	CASSTGPTGELFF	TGTGCCAGCAGTACAGGGCCAACCGGGGAGCTGTTTTTT
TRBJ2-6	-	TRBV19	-	CASRGRTEGANVLTF	TGTGCCAGCCGAGGGAGAACCGAAGGGGCCAACGTCCTGACTTTC
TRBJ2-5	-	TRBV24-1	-	CATSDPGGARETQYF	TGTGCCACCAGTGACCCAGGGGGGGCTCGGGAGACCCAGTACTTC
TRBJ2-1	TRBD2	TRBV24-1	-	CATETAGAVEEQFF	TGTGCCACTGAAACAGCGGGGGCGGTTGAAGAGCAGTTCTTC
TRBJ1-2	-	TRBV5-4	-	CASSLLGIYGYTF	TGTGCCAGCAGCTTGTTGGGGATCTATGGCTACACCTTC
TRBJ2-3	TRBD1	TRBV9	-	CANLRGPSSHTDTQYF	TGTGCCAACCTCAGGGGGCCCTCGAGCCACACAGATACGCAGTATTTT
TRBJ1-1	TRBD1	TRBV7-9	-	CASSLIGGTGDTEAFF	TGTGCCAGCAGCTTAATTGGTGGGACAGGGGACACTGAAGCTTTCTTT
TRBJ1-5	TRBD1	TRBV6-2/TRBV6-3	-	CASTPGDRGGNQPQHF	TGTGCCAGCACCCCGGGGGACAGGGGGGGAAATCAGCCCCAGCATTTT
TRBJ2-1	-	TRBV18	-	CASSAGGRPQFF	TGTGCCAGCTCCGCCGGGGGACGCCCGCAGTTCTTC
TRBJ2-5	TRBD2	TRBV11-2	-	CASSLGTSGGPETQYF	TGTGCCAGCAGCTTAGGGACTAGCGGGGGGCCGGAGACCCAGTACTTC
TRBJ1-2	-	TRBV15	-	CATSREGQGRGYTF	TGTGCCACCAGCAGAGAAGGGCAGGGAAGAGGCTACACCTTC
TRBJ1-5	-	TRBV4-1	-	CASSPLPTQGNQPQHF	TGCGCCAGCAGCCCACTCCCGACACAGGGCAATCAGCCCCAGCATTTT
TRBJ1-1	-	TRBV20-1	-	CSASQGSITEAFF	TGCAGTGCTAGTCAGGGTAGCATCACTGAAGCTTTCTTT
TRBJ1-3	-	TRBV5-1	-	CASSEDLPHSGNTIYF	TGCGCCAGCTCCGAGGATCTGCCCCACTCTGGAAACACCATATATTTT
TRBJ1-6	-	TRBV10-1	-	CASSGSLNSPLHF	TGCGCCAGCAGTGGATCCCTCAATTCACCCCTCCACTTT
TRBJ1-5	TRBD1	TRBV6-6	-	CASSPQGARGQPQHF	TGTGCCAGCAGCCCCCAGGGGGCTAGGGGTCAGCCCCAGCATTTT
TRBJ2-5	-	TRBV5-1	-	CASSLQDIETQYF	TGCGCCAGCAGCTTGCAGGACATAGAGACCCAGTACTTC